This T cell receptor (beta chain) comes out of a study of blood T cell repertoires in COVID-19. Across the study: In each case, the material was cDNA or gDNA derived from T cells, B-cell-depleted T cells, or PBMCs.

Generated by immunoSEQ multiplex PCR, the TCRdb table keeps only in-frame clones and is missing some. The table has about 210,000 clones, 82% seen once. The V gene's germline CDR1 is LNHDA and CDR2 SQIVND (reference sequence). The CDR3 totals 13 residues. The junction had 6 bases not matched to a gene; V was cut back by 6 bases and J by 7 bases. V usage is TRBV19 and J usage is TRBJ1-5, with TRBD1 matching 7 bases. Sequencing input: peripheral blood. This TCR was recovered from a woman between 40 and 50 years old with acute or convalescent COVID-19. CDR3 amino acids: CASRGQGGQPQHF. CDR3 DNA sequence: TGTGCCAGTAGGGGGCAGGGGGGCCAGCCCCAGCATTTT.